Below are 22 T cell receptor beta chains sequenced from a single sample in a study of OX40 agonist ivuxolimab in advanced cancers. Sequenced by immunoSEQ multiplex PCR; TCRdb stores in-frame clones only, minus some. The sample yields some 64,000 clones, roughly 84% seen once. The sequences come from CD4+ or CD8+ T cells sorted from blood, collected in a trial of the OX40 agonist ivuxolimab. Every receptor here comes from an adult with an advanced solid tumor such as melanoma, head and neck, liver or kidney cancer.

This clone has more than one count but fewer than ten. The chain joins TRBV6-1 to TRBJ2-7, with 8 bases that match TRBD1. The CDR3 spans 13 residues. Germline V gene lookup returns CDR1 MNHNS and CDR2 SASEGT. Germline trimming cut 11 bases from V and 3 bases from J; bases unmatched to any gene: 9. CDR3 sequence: CAGRRTGSYEQYF. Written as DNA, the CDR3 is TGTGCCGGGAGGCGGACAGGGAGCTACGAGCAGTACTTC.

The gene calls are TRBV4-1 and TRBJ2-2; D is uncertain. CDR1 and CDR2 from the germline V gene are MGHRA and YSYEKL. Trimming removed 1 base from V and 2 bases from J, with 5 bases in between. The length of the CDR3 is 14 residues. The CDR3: CASSQVTNTGELFF. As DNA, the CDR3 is TGCGCCAGCAGCCAAGTTACAAACACCGGGGAGCTGTTTTTT.

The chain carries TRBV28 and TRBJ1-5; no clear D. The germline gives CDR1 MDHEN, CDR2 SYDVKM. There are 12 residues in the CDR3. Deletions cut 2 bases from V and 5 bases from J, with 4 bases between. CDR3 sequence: CASSLPDQPQHF. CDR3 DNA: TGTGCCAGCAGTTTACCCGATCAGCCCCAGCATTTT.

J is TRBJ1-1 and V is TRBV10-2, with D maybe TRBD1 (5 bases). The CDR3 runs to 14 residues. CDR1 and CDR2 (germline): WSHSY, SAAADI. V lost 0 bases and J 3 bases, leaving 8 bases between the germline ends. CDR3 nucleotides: TGCGCCAGCAGTGAGTCATGGGGGGACACTGAAGCTTTCTTT. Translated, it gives CASSESWGDTEAFF.

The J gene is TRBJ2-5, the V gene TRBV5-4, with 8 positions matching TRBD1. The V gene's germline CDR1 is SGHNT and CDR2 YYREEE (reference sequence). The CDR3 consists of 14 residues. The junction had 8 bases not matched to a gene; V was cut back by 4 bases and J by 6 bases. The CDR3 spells CASSPYRGVKTQYF. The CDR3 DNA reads TGTGCCAGCAGCCCCTACAGGGGGGTAAAGACCCAGTACTTC.

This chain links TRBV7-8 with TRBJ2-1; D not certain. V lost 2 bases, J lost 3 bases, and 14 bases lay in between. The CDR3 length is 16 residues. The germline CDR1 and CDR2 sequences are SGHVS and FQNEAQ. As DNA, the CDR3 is TGTGCCAGCAGCTTACAAAGGGTAGCTTACTACAATGAGCAGTTCTTC. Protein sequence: CASSLQRVAYYNEQFF.

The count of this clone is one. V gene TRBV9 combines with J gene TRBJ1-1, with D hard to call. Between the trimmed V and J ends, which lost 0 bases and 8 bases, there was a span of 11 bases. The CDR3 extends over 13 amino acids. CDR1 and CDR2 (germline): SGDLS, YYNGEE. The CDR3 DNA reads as TGTGCCAGCAGCGTAGAAGCGATCGGCGAAGCTTTCTTT. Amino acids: CASSVEAIGEAFF.

CDR3 DNA: TGTGCCACCCGACTAGACAGAAACACTGAAGCTTTCTTT. It yields the protein CATRLDRNTEAFF. This chain uses TRBV19 with TRBJ1-1; D might be TRBD1 (5 bases). The CDR3 totals 13 residues. Germline CDR1 LNHDA, CDR2 SQIVND (reference sequence). V was trimmed by 10 bases and J by 2 bases, leaving 14 bases between them.

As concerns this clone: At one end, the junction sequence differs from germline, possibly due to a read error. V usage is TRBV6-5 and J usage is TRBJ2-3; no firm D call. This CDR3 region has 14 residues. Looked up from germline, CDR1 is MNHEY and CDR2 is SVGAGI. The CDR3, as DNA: TGTGCCAGCAGTTACCGGCCCAGCACGGATACGCAGTATTTT. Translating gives CASSYRPSTDTQYF.

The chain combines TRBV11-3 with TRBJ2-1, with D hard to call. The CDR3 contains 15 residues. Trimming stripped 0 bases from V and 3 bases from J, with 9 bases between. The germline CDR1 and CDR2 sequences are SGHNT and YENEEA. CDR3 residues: CASSLDGRYYNEQFF. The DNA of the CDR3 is TGTGCCAGCAGCTTAGACGGGCGGTACTACAATGAGCAGTTCTTC.

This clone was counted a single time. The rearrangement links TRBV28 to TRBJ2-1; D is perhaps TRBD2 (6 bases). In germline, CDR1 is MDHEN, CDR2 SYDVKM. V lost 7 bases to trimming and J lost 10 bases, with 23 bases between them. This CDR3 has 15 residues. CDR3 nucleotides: TGTGCCAGCAACGGGGTTAGCGGACTACAATGGGAGCAGTTCTTC. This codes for CASNGVSGLQWEQFF.

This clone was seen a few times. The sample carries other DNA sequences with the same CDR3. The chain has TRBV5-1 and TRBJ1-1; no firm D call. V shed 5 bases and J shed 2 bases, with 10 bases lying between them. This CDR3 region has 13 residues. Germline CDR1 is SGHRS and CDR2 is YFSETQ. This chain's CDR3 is CASSLVSNTEAFF. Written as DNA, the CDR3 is TGCGCCAGCAGTCTCGTTAGCAACACTGAAGCTTTCTTT.

CDR3 residues: CASSLVLAGRADTQYF. The CDR3 DNA sequence: TGTGCCAGCAGCTTGGTCTTAGCGGGCAGGGCAGATACGCAGTATTTT. The chain employs TRBV5-5 and TRBJ2-3; TRBD2 agrees at 7 bases. The CDR3 loop spans 16 amino acids. The V and J ends lost 0 bases and 4 bases, in that order; junction bases with no gene match: 8. Germline loops: CDR1 SGHKS, CDR2 YYEKEE (reference sequence).

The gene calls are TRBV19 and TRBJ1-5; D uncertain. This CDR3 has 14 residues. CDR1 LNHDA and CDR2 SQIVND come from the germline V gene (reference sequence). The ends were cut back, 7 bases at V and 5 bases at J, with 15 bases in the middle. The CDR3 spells CASMTEEGYQPQHF. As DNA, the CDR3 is TGTGCCAGTATGACGGAGGAAGGTTATCAGCCCCAGCATTTT.

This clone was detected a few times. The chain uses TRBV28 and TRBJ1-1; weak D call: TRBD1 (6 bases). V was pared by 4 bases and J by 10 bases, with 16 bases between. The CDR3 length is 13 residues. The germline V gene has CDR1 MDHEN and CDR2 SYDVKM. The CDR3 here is CASSSQGDGRAFF. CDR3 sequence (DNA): TGTGCCAGCAGTTCACAGGGTGATGGACGAGCTTTCTTT.

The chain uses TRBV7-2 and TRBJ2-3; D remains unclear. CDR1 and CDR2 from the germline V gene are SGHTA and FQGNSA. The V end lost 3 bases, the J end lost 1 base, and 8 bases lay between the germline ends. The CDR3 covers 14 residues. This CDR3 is CASSFPDRTDTQYF. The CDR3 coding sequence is TGTGCCAGCAGCTTTCCGGACCGCACAGATACGCAGTATTTT. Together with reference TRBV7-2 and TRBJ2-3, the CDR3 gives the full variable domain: GAGVSQSPSNKVTEKGKDVELRCDPISGHTALYWYRQSLGQGLEFLIYFQGNSAPDKSGLPSDRFSAERTGGSVSTLTIQRTQQEDSAVYLCASSFPDRTDTQYFGPGTRLTVL.

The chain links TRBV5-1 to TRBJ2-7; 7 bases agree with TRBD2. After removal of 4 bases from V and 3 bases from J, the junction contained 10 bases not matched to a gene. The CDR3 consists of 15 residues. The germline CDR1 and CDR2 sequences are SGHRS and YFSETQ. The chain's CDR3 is CASSAGERRIYEQYF. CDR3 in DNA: TGCGCCAGCAGCGCGGGGGAGAGACGTATCTACGAGCAGTACTTC.

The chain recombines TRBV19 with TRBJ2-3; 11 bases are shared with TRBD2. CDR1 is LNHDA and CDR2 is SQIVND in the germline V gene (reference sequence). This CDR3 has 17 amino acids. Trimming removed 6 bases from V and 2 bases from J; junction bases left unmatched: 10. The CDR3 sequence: CASSRRLAGRATDTQYF. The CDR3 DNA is TGTGCCAGTAGCCGACGACTAGCGGGAAGGGCCACAGATACGCAGTATTTT.

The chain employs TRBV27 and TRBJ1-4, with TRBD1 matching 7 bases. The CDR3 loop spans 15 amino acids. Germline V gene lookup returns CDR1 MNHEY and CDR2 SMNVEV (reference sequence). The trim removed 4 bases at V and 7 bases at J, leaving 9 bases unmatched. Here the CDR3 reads CASSWSGTDREKLFF. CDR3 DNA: TGTGCCAGCAGTTGGTCCGGGACAGACCGTGAAAAACTGTTTTTT. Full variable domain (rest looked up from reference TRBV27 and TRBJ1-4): EAQVTQNPRYLITVTGKKLTVTCSQNMNHEYMSWYRQDPGLGLRQIYYSMNVEVTDKGDVPEGYKVSRKEKRNFPLILESPSPNQTSLYFCASSWSGTDREKLFFGSGTQLSVL.

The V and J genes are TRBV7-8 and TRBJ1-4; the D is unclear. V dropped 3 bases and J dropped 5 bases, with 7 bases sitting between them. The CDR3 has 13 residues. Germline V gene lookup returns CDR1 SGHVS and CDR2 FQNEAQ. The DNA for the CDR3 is TGTGCCAGCAGCTTGAGGGCAAATGAAAAACTGTTTTTT. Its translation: CASSLRANEKLFF.

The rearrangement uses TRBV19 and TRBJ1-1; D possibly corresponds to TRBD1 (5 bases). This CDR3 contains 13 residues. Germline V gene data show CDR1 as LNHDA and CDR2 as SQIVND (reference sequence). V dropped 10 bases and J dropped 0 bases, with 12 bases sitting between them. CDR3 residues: CAIRGGLNTEAFF. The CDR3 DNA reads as TGTGCCATCCGGGGGGGATTGAACACTGAAGCTTTCTTT.

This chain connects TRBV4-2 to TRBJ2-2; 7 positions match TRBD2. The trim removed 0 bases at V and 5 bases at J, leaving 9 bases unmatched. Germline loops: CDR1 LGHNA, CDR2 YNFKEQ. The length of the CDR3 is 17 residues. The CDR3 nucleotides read TGTGCCAGCAGCCAAGATCGAGGGCGGGAGTGGACCGGGGAGCTGTTTTTT. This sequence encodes CASSQDRGREWTGELFF.